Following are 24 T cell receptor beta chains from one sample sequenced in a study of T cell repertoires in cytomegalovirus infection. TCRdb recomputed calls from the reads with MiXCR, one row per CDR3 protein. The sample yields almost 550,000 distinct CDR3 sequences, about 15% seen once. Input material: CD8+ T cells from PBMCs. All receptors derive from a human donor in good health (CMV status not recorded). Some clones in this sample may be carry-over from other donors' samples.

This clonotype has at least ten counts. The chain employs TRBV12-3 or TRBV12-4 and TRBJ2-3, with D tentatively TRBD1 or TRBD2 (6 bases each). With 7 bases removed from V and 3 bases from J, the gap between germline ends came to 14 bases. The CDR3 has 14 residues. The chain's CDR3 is CASTLDSGTDTQYF. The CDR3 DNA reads TGTGCCAGCACCCTGGACAGCGGGACAGATACGCAGTATTTT.

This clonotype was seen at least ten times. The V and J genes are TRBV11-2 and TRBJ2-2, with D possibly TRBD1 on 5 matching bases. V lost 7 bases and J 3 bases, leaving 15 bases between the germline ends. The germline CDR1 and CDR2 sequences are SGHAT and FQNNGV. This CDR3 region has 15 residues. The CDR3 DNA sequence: TGTGCCAGCATGTCCCCGGGCAGGGACACCGGGGAGCTGTTTTTT. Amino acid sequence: CASMSPGRDTGELFF.

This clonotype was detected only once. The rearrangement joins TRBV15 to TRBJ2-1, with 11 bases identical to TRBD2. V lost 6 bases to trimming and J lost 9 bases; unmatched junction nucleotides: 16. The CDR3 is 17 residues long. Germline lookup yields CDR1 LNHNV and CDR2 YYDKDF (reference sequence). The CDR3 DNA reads TGTGCCACCAGGAACGGAATGGGACTAGCGGAGCGTAGTGAGCAGTTCTTC. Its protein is CATRNGMGLAERSEQFF.

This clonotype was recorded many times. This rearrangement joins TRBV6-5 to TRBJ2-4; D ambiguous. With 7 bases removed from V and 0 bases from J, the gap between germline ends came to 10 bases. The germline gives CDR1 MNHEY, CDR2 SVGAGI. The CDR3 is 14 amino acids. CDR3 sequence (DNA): TGTGCCAGCATGGAAACACTAGCCAAAAACATTCAGTACTTC. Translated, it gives CASMETLAKNIQYF.

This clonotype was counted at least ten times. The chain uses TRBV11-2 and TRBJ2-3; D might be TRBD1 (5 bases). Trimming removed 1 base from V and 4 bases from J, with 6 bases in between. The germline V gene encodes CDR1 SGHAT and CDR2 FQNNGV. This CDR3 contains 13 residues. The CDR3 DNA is TGTGCCAGCAGCTTAGTCAGGGCAGATACGCAGTATTTT. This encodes CASSLVRADTQYF.

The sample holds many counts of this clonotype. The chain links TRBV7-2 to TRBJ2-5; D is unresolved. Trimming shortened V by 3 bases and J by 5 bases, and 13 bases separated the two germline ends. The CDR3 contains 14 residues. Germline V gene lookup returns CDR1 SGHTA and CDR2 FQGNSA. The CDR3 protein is CASSFLPALETQYF. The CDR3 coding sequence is TGTGCCAGCAGCTTCCTGCCGGCCCTGGAGACCCAGTACTTC.

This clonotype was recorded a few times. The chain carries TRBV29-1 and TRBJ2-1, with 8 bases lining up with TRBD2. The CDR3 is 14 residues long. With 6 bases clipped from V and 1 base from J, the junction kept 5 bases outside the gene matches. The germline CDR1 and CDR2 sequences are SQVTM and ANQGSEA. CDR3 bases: TGCAGCGTCGGGGGGGGCCTGTCCTACAATGAGCAGTTCTTC. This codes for CSVGGGLSYNEQFF.

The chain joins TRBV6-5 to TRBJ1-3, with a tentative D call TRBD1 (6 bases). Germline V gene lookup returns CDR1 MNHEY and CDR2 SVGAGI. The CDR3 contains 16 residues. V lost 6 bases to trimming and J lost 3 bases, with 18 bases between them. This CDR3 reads CASRPPNKGVGNTIYF. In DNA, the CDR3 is TGTGCCAGCAGACCCCCCAACAAGGGGGTTGGAAACACCATATATTTT.

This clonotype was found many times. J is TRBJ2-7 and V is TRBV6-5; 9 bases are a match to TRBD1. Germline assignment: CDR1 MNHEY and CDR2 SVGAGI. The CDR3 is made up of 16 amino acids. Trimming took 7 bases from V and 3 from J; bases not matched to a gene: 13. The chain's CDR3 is CASTPIPGQGDYEQYF. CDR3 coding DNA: TGTGCCAGCACCCCAATTCCGGGACAGGGTGACTACGAGCAGTACTTC.

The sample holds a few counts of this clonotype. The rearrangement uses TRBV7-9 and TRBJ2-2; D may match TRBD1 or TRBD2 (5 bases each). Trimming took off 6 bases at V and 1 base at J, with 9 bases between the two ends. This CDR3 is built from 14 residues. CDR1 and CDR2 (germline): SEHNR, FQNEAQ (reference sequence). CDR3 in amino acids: CASRRGGNTGELFF. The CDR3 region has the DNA TGTGCCAGCAGGAGGGGCGGGAACACCGGGGAGCTGTTTTTT.

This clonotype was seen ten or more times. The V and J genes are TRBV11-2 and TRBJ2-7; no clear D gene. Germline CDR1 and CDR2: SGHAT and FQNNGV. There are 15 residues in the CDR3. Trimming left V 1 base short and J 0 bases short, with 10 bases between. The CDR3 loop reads CASSLGYSHSYEQYF. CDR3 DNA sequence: TGTGCCAGCAGCTTAGGGTATTCCCACTCCTACGAGCAGTACTTC.

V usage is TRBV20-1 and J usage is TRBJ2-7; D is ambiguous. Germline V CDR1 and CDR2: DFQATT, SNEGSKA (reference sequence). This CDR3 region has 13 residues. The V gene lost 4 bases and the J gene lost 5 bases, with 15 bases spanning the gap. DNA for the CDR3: TGCAGTGCTACGAGTTTCTTTCGGGACGAGCAGTACTTC. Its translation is CSATSFFRDEQYF.

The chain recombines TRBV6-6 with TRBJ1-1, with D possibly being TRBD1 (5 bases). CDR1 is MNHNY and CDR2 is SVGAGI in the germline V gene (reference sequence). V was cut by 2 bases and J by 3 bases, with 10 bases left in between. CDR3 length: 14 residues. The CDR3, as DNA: TGTGCCAGCAGTTACGGTCGGGGCCACACTGAAGCTTTCTTT. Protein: CASSYGRGHTEAFF.

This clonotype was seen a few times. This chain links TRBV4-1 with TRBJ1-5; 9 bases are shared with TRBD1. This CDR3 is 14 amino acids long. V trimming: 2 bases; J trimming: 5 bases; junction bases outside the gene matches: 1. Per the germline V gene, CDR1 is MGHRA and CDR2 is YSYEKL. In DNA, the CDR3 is TGCGCCAGCAGCCAAAACAGGGGGCATCAGCCCCAGCATTTT. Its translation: CASSQNRGHQPQHF.

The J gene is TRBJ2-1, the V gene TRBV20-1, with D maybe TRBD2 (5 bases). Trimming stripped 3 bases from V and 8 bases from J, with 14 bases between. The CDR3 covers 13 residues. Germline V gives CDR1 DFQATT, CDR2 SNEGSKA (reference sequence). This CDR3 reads CSASSGSYDEQFF. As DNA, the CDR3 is TGCAGTGCTAGTAGTGGGAGCTATGATGAGCAGTTCTTC.

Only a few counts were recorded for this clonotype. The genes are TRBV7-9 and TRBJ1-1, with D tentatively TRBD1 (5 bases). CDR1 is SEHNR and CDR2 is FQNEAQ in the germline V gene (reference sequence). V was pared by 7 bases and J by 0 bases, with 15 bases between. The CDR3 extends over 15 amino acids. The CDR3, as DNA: TGTGCCAGCATCCAACGGGGGGGGATGAACACTGAAGCTTTCTTT. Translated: CASIQRGGMNTEAFF.

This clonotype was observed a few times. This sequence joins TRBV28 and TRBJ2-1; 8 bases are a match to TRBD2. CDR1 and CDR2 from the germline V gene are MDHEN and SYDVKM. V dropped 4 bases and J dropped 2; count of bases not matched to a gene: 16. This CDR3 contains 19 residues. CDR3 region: CASSSRRMGREGPYNEQFF. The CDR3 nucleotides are TGTGCCAGCAGTTCTCGCCGAATGGGACGGGAGGGCCCCTACAATGAGCAGTTCTTC.

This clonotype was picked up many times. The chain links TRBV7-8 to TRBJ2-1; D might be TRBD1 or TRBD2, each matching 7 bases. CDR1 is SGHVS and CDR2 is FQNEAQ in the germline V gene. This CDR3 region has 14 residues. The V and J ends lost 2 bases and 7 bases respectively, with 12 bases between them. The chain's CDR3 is CASSLPRGGNEQFF. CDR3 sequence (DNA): TGTGCCAGCAGCTTACCCAGGGGGGGGAATGAGCAGTTCTTC.

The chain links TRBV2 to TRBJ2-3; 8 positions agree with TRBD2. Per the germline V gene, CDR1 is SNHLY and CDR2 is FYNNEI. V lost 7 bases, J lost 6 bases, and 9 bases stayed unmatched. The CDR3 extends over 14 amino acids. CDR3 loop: CASTSTGGLDTQYF. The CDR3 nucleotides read TGTGCCAGCACTTCAACGGGGGGGCTGGATACGCAGTATTTT. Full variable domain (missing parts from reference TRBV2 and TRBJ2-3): EPEVTQTPSHQVTQMGQEVILRCVPISNHLYFYWYRQILGQKVEFLVSFYNNEISEKSEIFDDQFSVERPDGSNFTLKIRSTKLEDSAMYFCASTSTGGLDTQYFGPGTRLTVL.

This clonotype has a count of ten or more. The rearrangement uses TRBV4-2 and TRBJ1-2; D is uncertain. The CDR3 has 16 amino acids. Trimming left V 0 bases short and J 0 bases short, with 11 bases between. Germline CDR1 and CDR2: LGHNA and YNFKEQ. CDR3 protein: CASSQEDRPSNYGYTF. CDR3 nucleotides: TGTGCCAGCAGCCAAGAGGACCGACCTTCTAACTATGGCTACACCTTC.

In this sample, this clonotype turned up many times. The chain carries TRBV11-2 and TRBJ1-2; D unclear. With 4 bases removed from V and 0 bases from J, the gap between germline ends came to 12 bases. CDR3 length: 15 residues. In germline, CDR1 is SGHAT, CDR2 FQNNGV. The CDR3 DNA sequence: TGTGCCAGCAGCTCCCCCGGATTTGCTAACTATGGCTACACCTTC. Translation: CASSSPGFANYGYTF.

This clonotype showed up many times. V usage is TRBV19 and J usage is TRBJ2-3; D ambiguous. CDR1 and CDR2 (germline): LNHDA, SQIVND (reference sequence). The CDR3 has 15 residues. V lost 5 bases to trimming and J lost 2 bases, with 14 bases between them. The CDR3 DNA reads TGTGCCAGTAGTCCAAGCAGGTTCTCCACAGATACGCAGTATTTT. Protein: CASSPSRFSTDTQYF.

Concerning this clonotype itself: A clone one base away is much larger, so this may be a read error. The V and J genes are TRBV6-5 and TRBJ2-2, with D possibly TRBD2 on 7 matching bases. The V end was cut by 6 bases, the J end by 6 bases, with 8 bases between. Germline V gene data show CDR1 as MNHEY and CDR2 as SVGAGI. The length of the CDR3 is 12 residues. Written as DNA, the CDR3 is TGTGCCAGCAGAGGGGGGGCCGGGGAGCTGTTTTTT. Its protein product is CASRGGAGELFF.

The CDR3 protein is CASSSETNTGELFF. For the CDR3, the DNA is TGTGCCAGCAGTTCTGAAACGAACACCGGGGAGCTGTTTTTT. The V and J genes are TRBV27 and TRBJ2-2; D gene uncertain. Germline V gene sequence: CDR1 MNHEY, CDR2 SMNVEV (reference sequence). This CDR3 has 14 residues. V lost 4 bases, J lost 0 bases, and 6 bases lay in between.